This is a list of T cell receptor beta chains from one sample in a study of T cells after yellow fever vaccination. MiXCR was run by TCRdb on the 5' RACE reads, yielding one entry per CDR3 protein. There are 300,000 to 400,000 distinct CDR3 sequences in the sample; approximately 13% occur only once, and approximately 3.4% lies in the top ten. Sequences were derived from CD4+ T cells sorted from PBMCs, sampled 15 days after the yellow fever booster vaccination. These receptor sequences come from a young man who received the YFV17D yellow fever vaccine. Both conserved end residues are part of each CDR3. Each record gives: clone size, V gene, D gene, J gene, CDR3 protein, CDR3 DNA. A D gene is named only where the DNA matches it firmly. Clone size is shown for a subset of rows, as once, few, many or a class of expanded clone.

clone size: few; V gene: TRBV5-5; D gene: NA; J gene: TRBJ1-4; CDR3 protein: CASSSTGDDEKLFF; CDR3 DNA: TGTGCCAGCAGCTCGACGGGGGACGATGAAAAACTGTTTTTT
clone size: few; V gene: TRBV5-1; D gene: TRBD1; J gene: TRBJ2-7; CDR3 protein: CASSLGTGMGYEQYF; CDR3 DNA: TGCGCCAGCAGCTTGGGGACAGGGATGGGCTACGAGCAGTACTTC
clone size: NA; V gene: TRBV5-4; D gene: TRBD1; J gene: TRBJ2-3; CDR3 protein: CASSTQGATDTQYF; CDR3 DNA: TGTGCCAGCAGCACACAGGGGGCAACAGATACGCAGTATTTT
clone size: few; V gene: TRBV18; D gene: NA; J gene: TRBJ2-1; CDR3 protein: CASSPTVNTGNEQFF; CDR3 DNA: TGTGCCAGCTCACCGACAGTCAACACGGGGAATGAGCAGTTCTTC
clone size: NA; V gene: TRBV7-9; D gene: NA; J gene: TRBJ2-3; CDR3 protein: CASSSNSGDTQYF; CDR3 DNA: TGTGCCAGCAGCTCCAACTCGGGGGATACGCAGTATTTT
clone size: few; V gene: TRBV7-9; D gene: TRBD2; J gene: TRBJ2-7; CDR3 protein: CASSPRLAGGRGYEQYF; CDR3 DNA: TGTGCCAGCAGTCCCAGACTAGCGGGGGGCCGGGGCTACGAGCAGTACTTC
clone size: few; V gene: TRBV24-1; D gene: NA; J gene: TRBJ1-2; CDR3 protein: CATSDPGRAYGYTF; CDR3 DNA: TGTGCCACCAGTGATCCCGGCAGGGCCTATGGCTACACCTTC
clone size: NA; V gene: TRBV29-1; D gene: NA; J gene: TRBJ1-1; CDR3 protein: CSVRVIVTEAFF; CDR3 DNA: TGCAGCGTTCGTGTTATTGTAACTGAAGCTTTCTTT
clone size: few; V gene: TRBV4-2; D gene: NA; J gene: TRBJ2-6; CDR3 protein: CASSQESSGANVLTF; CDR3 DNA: TGTGCCAGCAGCCAAGAGTCCTCTGGGGCCAACGTCCTGACTTTC
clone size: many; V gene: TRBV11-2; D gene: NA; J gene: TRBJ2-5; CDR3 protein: CASRGVGETQYF; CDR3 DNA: TGTGCCAGCAGGGGGGTAGGAGAGACCCAGTACTTC
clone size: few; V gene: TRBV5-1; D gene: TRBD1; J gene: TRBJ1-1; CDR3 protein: CASSIRTGEDTEAFF; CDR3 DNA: TGCGCCAGCAGCATCCGGACAGGGGAGGACACTGAAGCTTTCTTT
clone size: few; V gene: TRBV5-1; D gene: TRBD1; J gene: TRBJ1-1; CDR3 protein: CASSLATGAVNTEAFF; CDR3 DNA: TGCGCCAGCAGCTTGGCTACAGGGGCTGTGAACACTGAAGCTTTCTTT
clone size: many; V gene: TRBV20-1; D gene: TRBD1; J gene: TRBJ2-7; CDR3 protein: CSARDDGLGQGPLYEQYF; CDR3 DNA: TGCAGTGCTAGAGATGACGGTTTGGGACAGGGGCCCCTCTACGAGCAGTACTTC
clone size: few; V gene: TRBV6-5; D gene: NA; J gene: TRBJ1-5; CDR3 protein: CASRPRQAPNQPQHF; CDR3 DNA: TGTGCCAGCAGACCACGACAGGCACCCAATCAGCCCCAGCATTTT
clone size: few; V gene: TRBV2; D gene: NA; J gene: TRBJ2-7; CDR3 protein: CASSEAHGSYEQYF; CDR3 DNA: TGTGCCAGCAGTGAAGCGCACGGCTCCTACGAGCAGTACTTC
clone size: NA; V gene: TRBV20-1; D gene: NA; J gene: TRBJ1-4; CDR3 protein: CSGLREKLFF; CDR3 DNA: TGCAGTGGTCTTCGGGAAAAACTGTTTTTT
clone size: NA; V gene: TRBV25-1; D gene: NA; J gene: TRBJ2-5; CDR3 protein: CATLDVAQQTQYF; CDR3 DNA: TGTGCCACCCTGGACGTGGCCCAGCAGACCCAGTACTTC
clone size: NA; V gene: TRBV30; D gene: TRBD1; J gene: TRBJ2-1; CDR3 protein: CAFSRDSSYNEQFF; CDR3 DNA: TGTGCCTTTAGTCGGGACAGCTCCTACAATGAGCAGTTCTTC
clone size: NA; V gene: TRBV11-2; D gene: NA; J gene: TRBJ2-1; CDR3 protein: CASSTPRGARINEQIF; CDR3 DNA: TGTGCCAGCAGTACCCCTCGGGGGGCCAGGATCAATGAGCAGATCTTC
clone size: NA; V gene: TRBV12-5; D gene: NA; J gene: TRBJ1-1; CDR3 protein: CASGLTLNTEAFF; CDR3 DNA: TGTGCTAGTGGTTTGACCTTGAACACTGAAGCTTTCTTT
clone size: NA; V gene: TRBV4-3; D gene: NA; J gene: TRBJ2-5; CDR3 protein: CASSVNPPGVQETQYF; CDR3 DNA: TGCGCCAGCAGCGTTAACCCCCCCGGGGTACAAGAGACCCAGTACTTC
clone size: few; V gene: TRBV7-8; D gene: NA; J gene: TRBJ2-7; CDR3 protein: CASSLGGPGPYEQYF; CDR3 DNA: TGTGCCAGCAGCTTAGGGGGCCCCGGGCCCTACGAGCAGTACTTC
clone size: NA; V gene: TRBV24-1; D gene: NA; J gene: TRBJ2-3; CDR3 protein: CATSVTGADTQYF; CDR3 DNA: TGTGCCACCAGTGTCACGGGGGCAGATACGCAGTATTTT
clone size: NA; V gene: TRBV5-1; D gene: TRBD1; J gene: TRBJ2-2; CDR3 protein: CASRSGTGGTGELFF; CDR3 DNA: TGCGCCAGCAGATCCGGGACAGGGGGCACCGGGGAGCTGTTTTTT
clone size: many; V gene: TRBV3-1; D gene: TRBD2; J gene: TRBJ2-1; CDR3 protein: CASSRAGGYNEQFF; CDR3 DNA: TGTGCCAGCAGCCGCGCGGGGGGCTACAATGAGCAGTTCTTC
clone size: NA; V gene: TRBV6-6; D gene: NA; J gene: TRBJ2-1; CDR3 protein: CASSPSQYNEQFF; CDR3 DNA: TGTGCCAGCAGTCCATCCCAGTACAATGAGCAGTTCTTC
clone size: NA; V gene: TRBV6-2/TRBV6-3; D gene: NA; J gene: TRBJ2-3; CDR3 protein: CASSDRTDTQYF; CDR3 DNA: TGTGCCAGCAGCGATCGCACAGATACGCAGTATTTT
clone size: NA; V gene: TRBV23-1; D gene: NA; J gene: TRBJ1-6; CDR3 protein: CASSPGQLSSPLHF; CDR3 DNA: TGCGCCAGCAGCCCCGGACAGCTCAGTTCACCCCTCCACTTT
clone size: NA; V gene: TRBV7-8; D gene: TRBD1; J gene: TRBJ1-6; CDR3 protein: CASSPDRGNSPLHF; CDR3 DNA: TGTGCCAGCAGCCCGGACAGGGGTAATTCACCCCTCCACTTT
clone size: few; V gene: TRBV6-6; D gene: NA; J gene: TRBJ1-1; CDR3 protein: CASSYSTLDTEAFF; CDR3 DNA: TGTGCCAGCAGTTACTCTACTCTGGACACTGAAGCTTTCTTT
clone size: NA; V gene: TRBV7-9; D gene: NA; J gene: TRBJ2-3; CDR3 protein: CASSPPAAYTDTQYF; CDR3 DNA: TGTGCCAGCAGCCCCCCCGCGGCTTACACAGATACGCAGTATTTT
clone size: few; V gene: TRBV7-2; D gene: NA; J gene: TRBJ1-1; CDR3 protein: CASSQVGGYTEAFF; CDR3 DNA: TGTGCCAGCAGCCAGGTGGGGGGGTACACTGAAGCTTTCTTT
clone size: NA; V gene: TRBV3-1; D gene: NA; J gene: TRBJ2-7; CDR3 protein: CASSQWAGEQYF; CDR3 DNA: TGTGCCAGCAGCCAGTGGGCGGGCGAGCAGTACTTC
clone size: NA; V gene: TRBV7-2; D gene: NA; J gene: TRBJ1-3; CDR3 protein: CASSLATGGNTIYF; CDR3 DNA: TGTGCCAGCAGCTTAGCAACAGGGGGAAACACCATATATTTT
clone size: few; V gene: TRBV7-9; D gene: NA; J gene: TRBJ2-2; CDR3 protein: CASTSGGAANTGELFF; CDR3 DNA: TGTGCCAGCACCTCAGGGGGGGCCGCGAACACCGGGGAGCTGTTTTTT
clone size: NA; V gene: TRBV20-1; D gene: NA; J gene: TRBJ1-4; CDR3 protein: CSARSLGGEEKLFF; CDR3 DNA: TGCAGTGCTAGGTCGCTGGGGGGGGAGGAAAAACTGTTTTTT
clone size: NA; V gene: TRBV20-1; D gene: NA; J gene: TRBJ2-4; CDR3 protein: CSAYGGAKNIQYF; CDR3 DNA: TGCAGTGCCTACGGGGGAGCCAAAAACATTCAGTACTTC
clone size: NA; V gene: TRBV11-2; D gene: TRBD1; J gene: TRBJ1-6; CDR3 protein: CASSLDRDSNSPLHF; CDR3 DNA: TGTGCCAGCAGCTTAGACCGGGACAGCAATTCACCCCTCCACTTT
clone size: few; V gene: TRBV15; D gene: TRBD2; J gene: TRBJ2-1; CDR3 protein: CATSRLSISGGYNEQFF; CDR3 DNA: TGTGCCACCAGCAGATTATCAATCAGCGGGGGATACAATGAGCAGTTCTTC
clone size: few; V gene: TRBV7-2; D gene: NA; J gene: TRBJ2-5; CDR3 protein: CASARAGGETQYF; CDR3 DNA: TGTGCCAGCGCCCGGGCCGGCGGAGAGACCCAGTACTTC
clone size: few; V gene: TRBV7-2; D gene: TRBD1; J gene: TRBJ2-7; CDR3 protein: CASSSTGSVEQYF; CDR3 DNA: TGTGCCAGCAGCTCGACAGGGAGTGTCGAGCAGTACTTC
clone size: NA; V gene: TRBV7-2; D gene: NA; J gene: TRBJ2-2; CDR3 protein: CASSLGASRRNTGELFF; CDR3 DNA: TGTGCCAGCAGCTTAGGAGCGTCGCGGAGGAACACCGGGGAGCTGTTTTTT
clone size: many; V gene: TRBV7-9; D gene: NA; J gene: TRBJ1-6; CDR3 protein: CASSLDYTSPLHF; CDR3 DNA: TGTGCCAGCAGCTTAGATTACACTTCACCCCTCCACTTT
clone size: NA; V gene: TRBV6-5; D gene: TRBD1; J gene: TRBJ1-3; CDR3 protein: CASSIRTTGELGGNTIYF; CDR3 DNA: TGTGCCAGCAGTATTCGAACAACAGGGGAACTTGGTGGAAACACCATATATTTT
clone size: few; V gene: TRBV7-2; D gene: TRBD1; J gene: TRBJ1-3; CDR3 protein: CASSLGQGYSGNTIYF; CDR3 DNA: TGTGCCAGCAGCTTGGGACAGGGATACTCTGGAAACACCATATATTTT
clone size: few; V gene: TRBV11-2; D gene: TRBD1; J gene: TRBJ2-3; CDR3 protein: CASSLDRGLGIYGTDTQYF; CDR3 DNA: TGTGCCAGCAGCTTAGACAGGGGGCTGGGTATCTACGGCACAGATACGCAGTATTTT
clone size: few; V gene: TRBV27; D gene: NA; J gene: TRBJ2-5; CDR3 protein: CAPSRGETQYF; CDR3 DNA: TGTGCTCCTTCGAGGGGAGAGACCCAGTACTTC
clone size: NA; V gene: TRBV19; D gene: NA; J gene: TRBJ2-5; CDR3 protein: CASSRLASHQETQYF; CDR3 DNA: TGTGCCAGTAGTCGTCTAGCGAGTCACCAAGAGACCCAGTACTTC